The 24 T cell receptor beta chains in this list originate from one sample, sequenced in a study of T cells in localized non-small cell lung cancer. Libraries were prepared by immunoSEQ multiplex PCR; TCRdb keeps only in-frame clonotypes and omits some of them. Seen here are roughly 38,000 clones, approximately 86% observed once, and the top ten hold roughly 6.9%. The starting material was peripheral blood, obtained before any cancer treatment. Receptors were obtained from a woman aged 18 to 55 with stage III lung adenocarcinoma.

This clone was seen more than once but under ten times. This chain uses TRBV5-6 with TRBJ2-5; TRBD2 aligns across 7 bases. Germline CDR1 SGHDT, CDR2 YYEEEE. With 4 bases clipped from V and 4 bases from J, the junction kept 10 bases outside the gene matches. The CDR3 sequence is 15 residues long. CDR3: CASSRGRLATETQYF. CDR3 coding DNA: TGTGCCAGCAGCCGTGGGCGACTAGCTACAGAGACCCAGTACTTC.

This clone was seen a few times. The V gene is TRBV9, the J gene TRBJ1-3, with D possibly being TRBD1 (5 bases). Germline CDR1 reads SGDLS; CDR2 reads YYNGEE. V was trimmed by 3 bases and J by 2 bases, leaving 12 bases between them. This CDR3 spans 15 amino acids. As DNA, the CDR3 is TGTGCCAGCAGCGAGGGAGGGACGGCTGGAAACACCATATATTTT. This translates into CASSEGGTAGNTIYF.

This chain links TRBV27 with TRBJ2-7, with 9 nucleotides matching TRBD1. V shed 6 bases, J shed 6 bases, and the junction held 9 bases outside the gene matches. Per the germline V gene, CDR1 is MNHEY and CDR2 is SMNVEV (reference sequence). This CDR3 spans 14 amino acids. The CDR3 loop reads CASRQGAYQFEQYF. CDR3 DNA: TGTGCCAGCAGACAGGGGGCTTACCAGTTCGAGCAGTACTTC.

The chain is built from TRBV30 and TRBJ2-2; 7 bases agree with TRBD1. Germline CDR1 and CDR2: GTSNPN and SVGIG (reference sequence). V was clipped by 0 bases and J by 4 bases; unmatched bases: 11. There are 17 residues in the CDR3. The CDR3 loop is CAWSVLPTGAITGELFF. CDR3 nucleotides: TGTGCCTGGAGTGTACTCCCCACAGGGGCGATCACCGGGGAGCTGTTTTTT. The entire variable domain, with the rest obtained from reference TRBV30 and TRBJ2-2, is as follows: SQTIHQWPATLVQPVGSPLSLECTVEGTSNPNLYWYRQAAGRGLQLLFYSVGIGQISSEVPQNLSASRPQDRQFILSSKKLLLSDSGFYLCAWSVLPTGAITGELFFGEGSRLTVL.

CDR3 nucleotide sequence: TGCGCCAGCAGCTCGACCTCCACCGGGGAGCTGTTTTTT. As protein: CASSSTSTGELFF. The chain links TRBV5-1 to TRBJ2-2; D remains unclear. The CDR3 consists of 13 residues. With 3 bases removed from V and 4 bases from J, the gap between germline ends came to 7 bases. Germline V gene lookup returns CDR1 SGHRS and CDR2 YFSETQ.

The genes are TRBV2 and TRBJ1-5; a weak D match, TRBD1 (5 bases). In germline, CDR1 is SNHLY, CDR2 FYNNEI. V was pared by 5 bases and J by 2 bases, with 10 bases between. The CDR3 loop spans 14 amino acids. The DNA for the CDR3 is TGTGCCAGCAGTCGGAGCAGGGGCAATCAGCCCCAGCATTTT. It is translated as CASSRSRGNQPQHF.

The gene calls are TRBV29-1 and TRBJ2-5, with TRBD2 matching 9 bases. Trimming cost V 3 bases and J 1 base; bases outside gene matches: 9. Germline CDR1 SQVTM, CDR2 ANQGSEA. The CDR3 sequence is 16 residues long. CDR3 amino acids: CSVDGIWRGGQETQYF. The CDR3 DNA follows: TGCAGCGTTGACGGTATATGGCGGGGGGGCCAAGAGACCCAGTACTTC.

The chain combines TRBV19 with TRBJ2-1; the match to TRBD2 covers 7 bases. The ends lost 3 bases at V and 6 bases at J; junction bases unmatched: 2. The germline V gene encodes CDR1 LNHDA and CDR2 SQIVND (reference sequence). This CDR3 is 13 amino acids long. CDR3 loop: CASSMGGSNEQFF. Here the CDR3 DNA reads TGTGCCAGTAGTATGGGGGGGTCCAATGAGCAGTTCTTC. Looking up the rest from reference TRBV19 and TRBJ2-1 gives the full variable domain: DGGITQSPKYLFRKEGQNVTLSCEQNLNHDAMYWYRQDPGQGLRLIYYSQIVNDFQKGDIAEGYSVSREKKESFPLTVTSAQKNPTAFYLCASSMGGSNEQFFGPGTRLTVL.

J is TRBJ2-1 and V is TRBV21-1. TRBV21-1 is given as a pseudogene. The CDR3 is 18 amino acids. Here the CDR3 reads CASSKALTSGGLNNEQFF. The CDR3 DNA is TGTGCCAGCAGCAAAGCGCTGACTAGTGGGGGGCTTAACAATGAGCAGTTCTTC.

This clone was picked up a small number of times. The rearrangement uses TRBV2 and TRBJ1-6; weak D call: TRBD1 (5 bases). The CDR3 length is 13 residues. The germline V and J ends were trimmed by 7 bases and 8 bases, with 12 bases remaining between them. From germline, CDR1 is SNHLY and CDR2 FYNNEI. Written as DNA, the CDR3 is TGTGCCAGCAAAGACAGAAGGGATTCACCCCTCCACTTT. Protein product: CASKDRRDSPLHF.

The CDR3: CASSLFPQGPDTQYF. DNA for the CDR3: TGTGCCAGCAGCTTATTCCCACAGGGTCCAGATACGCAGTATTTT. The rearrangement joins TRBV7-2 to TRBJ2-3, with TRBD1 as a possible D gene (6 bases). The V gene lost 2 bases and the J gene lost 4 bases, with 13 bases spanning the gap. CDR3 size: 15 residues. Germline V gene data show CDR1 as SGHTA and CDR2 as FQGNSA.

The chain has TRBV5-1 and TRBJ2-3; D uncertain. Trimming removed 4 bases from V and 4 bases from J, with 7 bases in between. CDR3 length: 12 residues. CDR1 and CDR2 (germline): SGHRS, YFSETQ. CDR3 DNA: TGCGCCAGCAGCAAAACCGCAGATACGCAGTATTTT. This translates into CASSKTADTQYF.

The rearrangement uses TRBV6-5 and TRBJ1-5; 11 bases align to TRBD1. Germline loops: CDR1 MNHEY, CDR2 SVGAGI. The CDR3 spans 15 residues. The junction had 6 bases not matched to a gene; V was cut back by 5 bases and J by 6 bases. CDR3 sequence (DNA): TGTGCCAGCAGTACCCGGACAGGGGGCTTTCAGCCCCAGCATTTT. Encoded protein: CASSTRTGGFQPQHF.

This clone was counted a few times. The CDR3 coding sequence is TGTGCCAGCAGCTCGAACACAGGGACATACACCTTC. Its protein product is CASSSNTGTYTF. The gene calls are TRBV7-9 and TRBJ1-2, with D possibly being TRBD1 (6 bases). The CDR3 runs to 12 residues. Trimming took 4 bases from V and 11 from J, leaving 14 bases between them. Germline values: CDR1 SEHNR, CDR2 FQNEAQ (reference sequence).

This clone was observed a single time. The chain recombines TRBV7-9 with TRBJ1-2; possibly TRBD1 for D (5 bases). From germline, CDR1 is SEHNR and CDR2 FQNEAQ (reference sequence). The ends were cut back, 1 base at V and 2 bases at J, with 5 bases in the middle. The CDR3 spans 13 residues. The CDR3 region is CASSLGQNYGYTF. In DNA, the CDR3 is TGTGCCAGCAGCTTAGGACAGAACTATGGCTACACCTTC.

This sequence joins TRBV5-5 and TRBJ1-5; D remains ambiguous. The germline gives CDR1 SGHKS, CDR2 YYEKEE (reference sequence). The V end was cut by 2 bases, the J end by 4 bases, with 7 bases between. The CDR3 contains 13 residues. The CDR3 protein is CASSLMSNQPQHF. The CDR3 DNA is TGTGCCAGCAGCTTAATGTCTAATCAGCCCCAGCATTTT.

V gene TRBV7-3 combines with J gene TRBJ1-1; D call uncertain. Trimming shortened V by 5 bases and J by 1 base, and 8 bases separated the two germline ends. Per germline, CDR1 SGHTA and CDR2 FQGTGA. This CDR3 spans 13 amino acids. The CDR3, as DNA: TGTGCCAGCAGCCTACAGCCGAACACTGAAGCTTTCTTT. Translating it yields CASSLQPNTEAFF.

J is TRBJ2-1 and V is TRBV5-4, with 10 bases that match TRBD1. Losses at the gene ends were 5 bases for V and 9 bases for J; bases not matched to a gene: 8. The CDR3 is 14 amino acids. CDR1 and CDR2 (germline): SGHNT, YYREEE (reference sequence). CDR3 coding DNA: TGTGCCAGCAGGAGGGACAGGGGTTTTCTTGAGCAGTTCTTC. This gives the protein CASRRDRGFLEQFF.

This rearrangement joins TRBV19 to TRBJ1-3; no clear D. This CDR3 has 16 amino acids. Germline lookup yields CDR1 LNHDA and CDR2 SQIVND (reference sequence). With 5 bases removed from V and 5 bases from J, the gap between germline ends came to 19 bases. The CDR3 region is CASSQRSVRIRNTIYF. CDR3 DNA: TGTGCCAGTAGTCAACGTTCCGTCAGGATAAGAAACACCATATATTTT. The variable domain in full, completed from reference TRBV19 and TRBJ1-3, reads DGGITQSPKYLFRKEGQNVTLSCEQNLNHDAMYWYRQDPGQGLRLIYYSQIVNDFQKGDIAEGYSVSREKKESFPLTVTSAQKNPTAFYLCASSQRSVRIRNTIYFGEGSWLTVV.

This chain links TRBV2 with TRBJ2-5; maybe TRBD1 (5 bases). V was shortened by 4 bases and J by 2 bases, with 8 bases between the two germline ends. CDR1 SNHLY and CDR2 FYNNEI come from the germline V gene. This CDR3 comprises 13 residues. CDR3 nucleotides: TGTGCCAGCAGTGGACAGAAACAAGAGACCCAGTACTTC. Translating it yields CASSGQKQETQYF. Full variable domain (remainder filled in from reference TRBV2 and TRBJ2-5): EPEVTQTPSHQVTQMGQEVILRCVPISNHLYFYWYRQILGQKVEFLVSFYNNEISEKSEIFDDQFSVERPDGSNFTLKIRSTKLEDSAMYFCASSGQKQETQYFGPGTRLLVL.

This rearrangement joins TRBV25-1 to TRBJ2-7; 7 nucleotides align to TRBD1. The V segment lost 5 bases and the J segment 3 bases; nucleotides outside the gene matches: 4. Germline V gives CDR1 MGHDK, CDR2 SYGVNS. The CDR3 contains 13 residues. CDR3 bases: TGTGCCAGCAGTCCGGGACAGAACTACGAGCAGTACTTC. It translates to CASSPGQNYEQYF.

V gene TRBV4-2 combines with J gene TRBJ2-1, with TRBD1 matching 8 bases. J gave up 8 bases and V 4 bases, and 7 bases lay outside the gene matches. The CDR3 is made up of 14 amino acids. Germline V gene lookup returns CDR1 LGHNA and CDR2 YNFKEQ. CDR3 sequence: CASSPGGPLYEQFF. In DNA form, the CDR3 reads TGTGCCAGCAGCCCAGGGGGCCCCCTCTATGAGCAGTTCTTC.

A single count supports this clone. This chain links TRBV18 with TRBJ2-6, with 11 bases lining up with TRBD1. The V gene's germline CDR1 is KGHSH and CDR2 LQKENI. CDR3 length: 17 residues. Trimming removed 3 bases from V and 3 bases from J; junction bases left unmatched: 4. CDR3 DNA: TGTGCCAGCTCACCGGGACAGGGGGTAATTGGGGCCAACGTCCTGACTTTC. As protein: CASSPGQGVIGANVLTF.

The V gene is TRBV7-8, the J gene TRBJ1-6; D not certain. This CDR3 region has 12 residues. Trimming took off 1 base at V and 7 bases at J, with 2 bases between the two ends. Germline-derived CDR1 and CDR2 are SGHVS and FQNEAQ. CDR3 coding DNA: TGTGCCAGCAGCTTAGTCAATTCACCCCTCCACTTT. Its translation is CASSLVNSPLHF.